Given below is one TCR beta chain in context. This record belongs to a study of blood T cell repertoires in COVID-19. Background on the study: Material from acute and convalescent COVID-19 was sourced from the United States, Italy and Spain. T cells, B-cell-depleted T cells, or PBMCs supplied cDNA or gDNA.

As handled by the study authors: Amplification from reference gene primers served as the basis for estimated nucleated cell counts. This table comes from immunoSEQ multiplex PCR, and its TCRdb copy is limited to in-frame clones, with some not included. V, J and clone size reflect that table, while D and trimming were determined from the DNA. Of roughly 150,000 clones listed, 80% were seen once; the top ten hold roughly 0.58%. Germline CDR1 SGHAT, CDR2 FQNNGV. With V trimmed by 5 bases and J by 1 base, 7 bases remained unmatched. The length of the CDR3 is 16 residues. This TCR came from a man in his 60s with acute or convalescent COVID-19. This chain links TRBV11-2 with TRBJ2-1; 8 bases fit TRBD1. The sample was peripheral blood. The CDR3 coding sequence is TGTGCCAGCAGCGTTAGAGGGGACAGGTCCTACAATGAGCAGTTCTTC. Residues: CASSVRGDRSYNEQFF.